Below, 23 T cell receptor beta chains from the same sample are listed, as sequenced in a study of blood T cell repertoires in COVID-19. Sequencing was performed with immunoSEQ multiplex PCR; in TCRdb, only in-frame clones are kept and a portion is missing. This sample has almost 400,000 clones; around 87% occur once, and the top ten carry about 2%. Sequences were obtained from peripheral blood. Receptors originate from a woman in her sixties or seventies with COVID-19, enrolled during active disease.

J is TRBJ2-5 and V is TRBV19, with TRBD2 as a possible D gene (5 bases). The CDR3 runs 12 residues. The ends were cut back, 4 bases at V and 9 bases at J, with 12 bases in the middle. Germline CDR1 and CDR2: LNHDA and SQIVND (reference sequence). CDR3 bases: TGTGCCAGTAGTAATCAGGACTCCCCCCAGTACTTC. Translating it yields CASSNQDSPQYF. The whole variable domain, remainder taken from reference TRBV19 and TRBJ2-5, is DGGITQSPKYLFRKEGQNVTLSCEQNLNHDAMYWYRQDPGQGLRLIYYSQIVNDFQKGDIAEGYSVSREKKESFPLTVTSAQKNPTAFYLCASSNQDSPQYFGPGTRLLVL.

The chain joins TRBV6-5 to TRBJ2-4, with D perhaps matching TRBD1 (5 bases). CDR3 length: 14 residues. Germline loops: CDR1 MNHEY, CDR2 SVGAGI. Trimming cost V 6 bases and J 0 bases, with 9 bases left between them. CDR3 loop: CASSGTGAKNIQYF. The CDR3 DNA reads TGTGCCAGCAGCGGTACAGGAGCCAAAAACATTCAGTACTTC.

The chain recombines TRBV5-6 with TRBJ2-7; TRBD1 matches at 10 bases. Germline assignment: CDR1 SGHDT and CDR2 YYEEEE. CDR3 length: 15 residues. J gave up 3 bases and V 4 bases, and 7 bases lay outside the gene matches. CDR3 protein: CASSPPGQGRYEQYF. CDR3 DNA sequence: TGTGCCAGCAGCCCTCCGGGACAGGGGCGCTACGAGCAGTACTTC. The entire variable domain, with the rest obtained from reference TRBV5-6 and TRBJ2-7, is as follows: DAGVTQSPTHLIKTRGQQVTLRCSPKSGHDTVSWYQQALGQGPQFIFQYYEEEERQRGNFPDRFSGHQFPNYSSELNVNALLLGDSALYLCASSPPGQGRYEQYFGPGTRLTVT.

The chain couples TRBV4-2 to TRBJ1-5; D perhaps matches TRBD1 (5 bases). V lost 4 bases and J lost 6, with 16 bases in between. Germline V gives CDR1 LGHNA, CDR2 YNFKEQ. The CDR3 spans 15 residues. CDR3 loop: CASSPYGQGLQPQHF. For the CDR3, the DNA is TGTGCCAGCAGCCCGTACGGGCAGGGACTTCAGCCCCAGCATTTT.

The V call is TRBV6-1, the J call TRBJ1-6; D gene ambiguous. Trimming shortened V by 2 bases and J by 4 bases, and 6 bases separated the two germline ends. Germline loops: CDR1 MNHNS, CDR2 SASEGT. There are 14 residues in the CDR3. CDR3: CASSENPYNSPLHF. The CDR3 DNA reads as TGTGCCAGCAGTGAAAATCCTTATAATTCACCCCTCCACTTT.

This chain connects TRBV6-6 to TRBJ1-2; TRBD1 matches 11 bases. This CDR3 is built from 15 residues. The germline CDR1 and CDR2 sequences are MNHNY and SVGAGI (reference sequence). Germline trimming cut 6 bases from V and 6 bases from J; bases unmatched to any gene: 9. CDR3 DNA: TGTGCCAGCAGCCCTAGACGGGACAGGGGGAATGGCTACACCTTC. Its protein is CASSPRRDRGNGYTF.

The chain combines TRBV6-5 with TRBJ1-5; D gene uncertain. Germline lookup yields CDR1 MNHEY and CDR2 SVGAGI. There are 14 residues in the CDR3. The V end lost 6 bases, the J end lost 0 bases, and 9 bases lay between the germline ends. CDR3 residues: CASSSLYSNQPQHF. The CDR3 DNA follows: TGTGCCAGCAGCTCCCTTTATAGCAATCAGCCCCAGCATTTT.

The chain joins TRBV5-8 to TRBJ1-2, with D perhaps TRBD1 (5 bases). The CDR3 length is 15 residues. Per germline, CDR1 SGHTS and CDR2 YDEGEE. V lost 4 bases and J lost 2, with 15 bases in between. The CDR3 is CASSPVGGFNYGYTF. The CDR3 DNA sequence: TGTGCCAGCAGCCCTGTTGGGGGGTTCAACTATGGCTACACCTTC.

V usage is TRBV5-4 and J usage is TRBJ2-1, with a possible D match to TRBD2 (6 bases). Germline CDR1 and CDR2: SGHNT and YYREEE (reference sequence). V was shortened by 0 bases and J by 4 bases, with 11 bases between the two germline ends. There are 15 residues in the CDR3. This chain's CDR3 is CASSLAGGDYNEQFF. The CDR3, as DNA: TGTGCCAGCAGCTTGGCCGGGGGAGATTACAATGAGCAGTTCTTC.

This clone was recorded only once. This sequence joins TRBV5-1 and TRBJ2-1; 7 bases align to TRBD2. The CDR3 length is 16 residues. V lost 7 bases and J lost 5; bases outside the gene matches: 15. Germline lookup yields CDR1 SGHRS and CDR2 YFSETQ. CDR3 coding DNA: TGCGCCAGCGGCGTAGTCGGGGGGATCCAAAACAATGAGCAGTTCTTC. The encoded protein is CASGVVGGIQNNEQFF. Drawing the rest from reference TRBV5-1 and TRBJ2-1, the complete variable domain is KAGVTQTPRYLIKTRGQQVTLSCSPISGHRSVSWYQQTPGQGLQFLFEYFSETQRNKGNFPGRFSGRQFSNSRSEMNVSTLELGDSALYLCASGVVGGIQNNEQFFGPGTRLTVL.

V gene TRBV28 combines with J gene TRBJ1-5, with TRBD1 identical over 8 bases. Germline loops: CDR1 MDHEN, CDR2 SYDVKM. Trimming took 2 bases from V and 7 from J; bases not matched to a gene: 7. The CDR3 runs 15 residues. CDR3 sequence reads: CASSLGRGRPQPQHF. CDR3 DNA sequence: TGTGCCAGCAGTTTAGGCAGGGGGCGCCCCCAGCCCCAGCATTTT.

The chain is built from TRBV4-1 and TRBJ1-2; maybe TRBD1 (6 bases). Germline V gives CDR1 MGHRA, CDR2 YSYEKL. The CDR3 covers 16 residues. Trimming took 0 bases from V and 6 from J, leaving 17 bases between them. In DNA form, the CDR3 reads TGCGCCAGCAGCCAAGATCGCCAGGGGCGCAGAAATGGCTACACCTTC. It translates to CASSQDRQGRRNGYTF.

This clone has a single count. The chain uses TRBV5-8 and TRBJ1-1; possible D gene TRBD1, 6 bases. The length of the CDR3 is 13 residues. The germline CDR1 and CDR2 sequences are SGHTS and YDEGEE. Trimming left V 4 bases short and J 4 bases short, with 11 bases between. This CDR3 is CASSPTGFTEAFF. As DNA, the CDR3 is TGTGCCAGCAGCCCAACAGGGTTCACTGAAGCTTTCTTT.

The V call is TRBV2, the J call TRBJ2-2; D not resolved. Germline V CDR1 and CDR2: SNHLY, FYNNEI. The V end lost 6 bases, the J end lost 2 bases, and 10 bases lay between the germline ends. The CDR3 spans 14 residues. CDR3 DNA sequence: TGTGCCAGCAGGGTACTACTAAACACCGGGGAGCTGTTTTTT. Translating it yields CASRVLLNTGELFF.

A word on this clone: The identical CDR3 is also encoded by other nucleotide sequences in the sample. The J gene is TRBJ1-2, the V gene TRBV5-1; TRBD1 is a possible D gene (6 bases). CDR3 size: 14 residues. CDR1 and CDR2 (germline): SGHRS, YFSETQ. Trimming removed 0 bases from V and 3 bases from J, with 9 bases in between. In DNA form, the CDR3 reads TGCGCCAGCAGCTTGGGCCAGGGGTACTATGGCTACACCTTC. Translating gives CASSLGQGYYGYTF.

The rearrangement uses TRBV7-9 and TRBJ1-2, with D unclear. CDR1 and CDR2 from the germline V gene are SEHNR and FQNEAQ (reference sequence). The CDR3 has 14 amino acids. The V and J ends lost 6 bases and 2 bases respectively, with 13 bases between them. The CDR3 DNA reads as TGTGCCAGCAGTTTGCCTAGATGGAACTATGGCTACACCTTC. As protein: CASSLPRWNYGYTF.

This sequence joins TRBV2 and TRBJ2-3; D is possibly TRBD2 (5 bases). Germline CDR1 is SNHLY and CDR2 is FYNNEI. The CDR3 has 12 residues. V lost 6 bases and J 2 bases, leaving 6 bases between the germline ends. CDR3 sequence (DNA): TGTGCCAGCAGACGGGACACAGATACGCAGTATTTT. Protein product: CASRRDTDTQYF.

The genes are TRBV5-1 and TRBJ1-2; D ambiguous. Germline V gene data show CDR1 as SGHRS and CDR2 as YFSETQ. The V and J ends lost 4 bases and 6 bases respectively, with 13 bases between them. The CDR3 extends over 13 amino acids. The CDR3 loop is CASSPPGRDGYTF. CDR3 in DNA: TGCGCCAGCAGCCCCCCGGGGAGGGATGGCTACACCTTC.

The count of this clone is one. This chain links TRBV9 with TRBJ1-2, with D possibly matching TRBD1 (5 bases). Trimming removed 7 bases at V and 2 bases at J, with 9 bases between. The CDR3 runs to 12 residues. Germline V gene lookup returns CDR1 SGDLS and CDR2 YYNGEE. As DNA, the CDR3 is TGTGCCAGCTTGACAGAAAACTATGGCTACACCTTC. Translated: CASLTENYGYTF.

CDR3 region: CASSLLLGLAGELFF. The CDR3 nucleotides read TGTGCCAGCAGCCTCCTTTTAGGACTGGCCGGGGAGCTGTTTTTT. This chain links TRBV5-5 with TRBJ2-2; D perhaps matches TRBD2 (5 bases). With 4 bases removed from V and 6 bases from J, the gap between germline ends came to 16 bases. The CDR3 covers 15 residues. Germline-derived CDR1 and CDR2 are SGHKS and YYEKEE (reference sequence).

The gene calls are TRBV18 and TRBJ1-2; a weak D match, TRBD1 (6 bases). Trimming removed 4 bases from V and 2 bases from J, with 11 bases in between. CDR1 and CDR2 (germline): KGHSH, LQKENI. The CDR3 loop spans 14 amino acids. CDR3: CASSQRQENYGYTF. CDR3 DNA sequence: TGTGCCAGCTCACAACGACAGGAGAACTATGGCTACACCTTC.

V gene TRBV9 combines with J gene TRBJ2-4; 7 nucleotides align to TRBD1. The CDR3 is made up of 17 amino acids. J lost 0 bases, V lost 4 bases, and 10 bases had no gene match. CDR1 is SGDLS, CDR2 YYNGEE, per germline. CDR3 region: CASSPSRDSLAKNIQYF. For the CDR3, the DNA is TGTGCCAGCAGCCCCTCCCGGGACAGCCTAGCCAAAAACATTCAGTACTTC. The variable domain in full, completed from reference TRBV9 and TRBJ2-4, reads DSGVTQTPKHLITATGQRVTLRCSPRSGDLSVYWYQQSLDQGLQFLIQYYNGEERAKGNILERFSAQQFPDLHSELNLSSLELGDSALYFCASSPSRDSLAKNIQYFGAGTRLSVL.

The genes are TRBV7-3 and TRBJ1-2; D is ambiguous. The CDR3 is made up of 14 amino acids. V was clipped by 1 base and J by 8 bases, with 14 bases between them. CDR1 is SGHTA, CDR2 FQGTGA, per germline. The CDR3: CASSLNQAGRGYTF. CDR3 DNA sequence: TGTGCCAGCAGCTTAAACCAGGCGGGGAGGGGCTACACCTTC. The full variable domain, with the rest looked up from reference TRBV7-3 and TRBJ1-2, is GAGVSQTPSNKVTEKGKYVELRCDPISGHTALYWYRQSLGQGPEFLIYFQGTGAADDSGLPNDRFFAVRPEGSVSTLKIQRTERGDSAVYLCASSLNQAGRGYTFGSGTRLTVV.